This is a list of T cell receptor beta chains from one sample in a study of blood T cell repertoires in COVID-19. Data came from immunoSEQ multiplex PCR; TCRdb stores just in-frame clones and leaves some out. This table holds roughly 340,000 clones, around nine tenths found once. Sequenced input: peripheral blood. Receptor source: a woman aged 70-85 years with COVID-19, enrolled during active disease. CDR3s include the opening cysteine and the closing phenylalanine or tryptophan. The order of the fields is V gene, clone size, J gene, D gene, CDR3 length, CDR3 DNA, CDR3 protein. A D gene is named only where the DNA matches it firmly. Some rows have no size entry. The others give once, few or many, or a class for an expanded clone.

V gene: TRBV6-6; clone size: few; J gene: TRBJ1-4; D gene: TRBD1; CDR3 length: 14; CDR3 DNA: TGTGCCAGCAGGCGATTGGACAGGAATGAAAAACTGTTTTTT; CDR3 protein: CASRRLDRNEKLFF
V gene: TRBV18; clone size: .; J gene: TRBJ1-2; D gene: .; CDR3 length: 13; CDR3 DNA: TGTGCCAGCTCAAACCTGGAGGGTAATGGCTACACCTTC; CDR3 protein: CASSNLEGNGYTF
V gene: TRBV11-2; clone size: .; J gene: TRBJ2-5; D gene: TRBD2; CDR3 length: 14; CDR3 DNA: TGTGCCAGCAGCTCTAGCGGGGGGCGGGAGACCCAGTACTTC; CDR3 protein: CASSSSGGRETQYF
V gene: TRBV19; clone size: .; J gene: TRBJ2-1; D gene: .; CDR3 length: 14; CDR3 DNA: TGTGCCAGTAGTACCTCCTCAGGGGCGGATGAGCAGTTCTTC; CDR3 protein: CASSTSSGADEQFF
V gene: TRBV4-3; clone size: .; J gene: TRBJ2-7; D gene: .; CDR3 length: 14; CDR3 DNA: TGCGCCAGCAGCCAAGAAGGCAGAAGGGGAACCGAGTACTTC; CDR3 protein: CASSQEGRRGTEYF
V gene: TRBV29-1; clone size: .; J gene: TRBJ1-2; D gene: .; CDR3 length: 13; CDR3 DNA: TGCAGCGTTGAATTTCAGGGGAGAAATGGCTACACCTTC; CDR3 protein: CSVEFQGRNGYTF
V gene: TRBV30; clone size: .; J gene: TRBJ1-2; D gene: TRBD1; CDR3 length: 15; CDR3 DNA: TGTGCCTGGAGAAACCTGACAGGGTATAAGAGTGGCTACACCTTC; CDR3 protein: CAWRNLTGYKSGYTF
V gene: TRBV5-5; clone size: .; J gene: TRBJ1-1; D gene: .; CDR3 length: 14; CDR3 DNA: TGTGCCAGCCGCGGGCCGGGCGGGAACACTGAAGCTTTCTTT; CDR3 protein: CASRGPGGNTEAFF
V gene: TRBV4-3; clone size: .; J gene: TRBJ2-5; D gene: .; CDR3 length: 14; CDR3 DNA: TGCGCCAGCAGCCAAGGGAAGCGTCAAGAGACCCAGTACTTC; CDR3 protein: CASSQGKRQETQYF
V gene: TRBV2; clone size: .; J gene: TRBJ1-2; D gene: TRBD1; CDR3 length: 15; CDR3 DNA: TGTGCCAGCAGTGAAAACAGGGGAGCTCCTTATGGCTACACCTTC; CDR3 protein: CASSENRGAPYGYTF
V gene: TRBV27; clone size: .; J gene: TRBJ2-2; D gene: TRBD2; CDR3 length: 17; CDR3 DNA: TGTGCCAGCAGCCCGTATAGCGGGGGGGCCGGTACCGGGGAGCTGTTTTTT; CDR3 protein: CASSPYSGGAGTGELFF
V gene: TRBV28; clone size: .; J gene: TRBJ2-7; D gene: .; CDR3 length: 13; CDR3 DNA: TGTGCCAGCAGCACGACAGAAACTTACGAGCAGTACTTC; CDR3 protein: CASSTTETYEQYF
V gene: TRBV3-1/TRBV3-2; clone size: .; J gene: TRBJ2-3; D gene: .; CDR3 length: 15; CDR3 DNA: TGTGCCAGCAGCCAAGGGGTAGCGGCAACAGATACGCAGTATTTT; CDR3 protein: CASSQGVAATDTQYF
V gene: TRBV27; clone size: .; J gene: TRBJ1-2; D gene: TRBD1; CDR3 length: 15; CDR3 DNA: TGTGCCAGCAGTTTAAACCGACAGGGAAGGTATGGCTACACCTTC; CDR3 protein: CASSLNRQGRYGYTF
V gene: TRBV4-1; clone size: .; J gene: TRBJ2-1; D gene: TRBD2; CDR3 length: 16; CDR3 DNA: TGCGCCAGCAGCCAAGCCCCCCTAGCGGTCGTCAATGAGCAGTTCTTC; CDR3 protein: CASSQAPLAVVNEQFF
V gene: TRBV7-7; clone size: .; J gene: TRBJ2-5; D gene: TRBD2; CDR3 length: 15; CDR3 DNA: TGTGCCAGCAGCTTAGGGACTAGGAGGGAAGAGACCCAGTACTTC; CDR3 protein: CASSLGTRREETQYF
V gene: TRBV21-1; clone size: .; J gene: TRBJ2-7; D gene: .; CDR3 length: 14; CDR3 DNA: TGTGCCAGCAGCTCGCGGGGGGGCCTCTACGAGCAGTACTTC; CDR3 protein: CASSSRGGLYEQYF